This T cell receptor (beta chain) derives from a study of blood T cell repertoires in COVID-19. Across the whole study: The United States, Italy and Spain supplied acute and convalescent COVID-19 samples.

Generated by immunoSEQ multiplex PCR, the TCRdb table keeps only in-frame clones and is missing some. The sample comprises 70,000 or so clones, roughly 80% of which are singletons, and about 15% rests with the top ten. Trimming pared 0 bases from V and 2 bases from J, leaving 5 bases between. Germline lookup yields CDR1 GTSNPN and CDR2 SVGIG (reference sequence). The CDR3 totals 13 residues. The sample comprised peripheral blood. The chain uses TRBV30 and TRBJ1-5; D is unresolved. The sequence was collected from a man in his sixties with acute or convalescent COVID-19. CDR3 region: CAWSVRGNQPQHF. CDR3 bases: TGTGCCTGGAGTGTTAGAGGCAATCAGCCCCAGCATTTT.